At least ten counts were recorded for the clone carrying this T cell receptor (beta chain). The antigen is unknown. V dropped 3 bases and J dropped 5; count of bases not matched to a gene: 6. This CDR3 spans 16 amino acids. The germline V gene has CDR1 LGHNA and CDR2 YNFKEQ. Time point specified: technical triplicate 2. This entry comes from a study of neurological immune-mediated disorders. Regarding the study as a whole: Whereas HTLV-1-associated myelopathy showed the most TCR clonal expansion, multiple sclerosis showed the least, with levels below those of healthy controls.

It was by 5'RACE with 10-nucleotide random UMIs that the cDNA was made. Sequencing runs each yielded over 200 million TCR-beta sequences from 15-18 subjects. From the 5' RACE reads, TCRdb called clonotypes with MiXCR, one entry per CDR3 protein. The sample consists of more than 55,000 distinct CDR3 sequences, around 24% of them appearing once. The chain recombines TRBV4-2 with TRBJ2-1, with 11 bases fitting TRBD2. The sequencing input was PBMCs. The source is a man aged 55 to 70 with HTLV-1-associated myelopathy (HAM/TSP). CDR3 in amino acids: CASSQGSSGRNNEQFF. DNA of the CDR3: TGTGCCAGCAGCCAGGGATCTAGCGGGAGGAACAATGAGCAGTTCTTC.